The following is a T cell receptor beta chain sequence with its context. Its antigen is unidentified. PCR employed 60 Vbeta and 13 Jbeta primers. Measured with immunoSEQ multiplex PCR; TCRdb has only the in-frame clones, and not every one. The repertoire holds about 210,000 clones, with more than 75% as singletons. This sample was included in a study of cytomegalovirus exposure and HLA in healthy donors. Study-level findings and limits: In an earlier analysis, most TCR beta V segments were productive about 87% or about 30% of the time. The authors listed 150 or so TCR beta chains as cytomegalovirus-associated. The authors considered a cluster of highly shared sequence variants likely to be a sequencing artifact.

The donors gave bone marrow, and they were healthy. The sequence derives from a girl aged 2-15 years in good health and CMV-seronegative. Source material: PBMCs.

The CDR3 DNA is TGTGCCAGCAGCGTAGGACGAATCGCGGGGGGCCGCTACGAGCAGTACTTC. Translating gives CASSVGRIAGGRYEQYF. V and J are TRBV9 and TRBJ2-7, with 8 positions matching TRBD2. Germline V CDR1 and CDR2: SGDLS, YYNGEE. The J segment lost 3 bases and the V segment lost 0 bases, leaving 11 bases of the junction unmatched. The CDR3 length is 17 residues.